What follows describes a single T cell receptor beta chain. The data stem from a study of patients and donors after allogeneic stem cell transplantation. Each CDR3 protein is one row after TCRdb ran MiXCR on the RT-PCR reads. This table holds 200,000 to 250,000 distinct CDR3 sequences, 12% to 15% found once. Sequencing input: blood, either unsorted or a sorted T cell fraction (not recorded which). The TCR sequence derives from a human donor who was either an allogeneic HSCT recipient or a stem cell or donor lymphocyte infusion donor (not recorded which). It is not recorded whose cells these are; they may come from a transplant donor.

DNA for the CDR3: TGTGCCAGCAGCTCGAGTAGCGGAAACTACAATGAGCAGTTCTTC. Amino acids: CASSSSSGNYNEQFF. This chain joins TRBV5-5 and TRBJ2-1; a weak D match, TRBD2 (6 bases). Per germline, CDR1 SGHKS and CDR2 YYEKEE (reference sequence). CDR3 length equals 15 residues. The V end was cut by 3 bases, the J end by 3 bases, with 13 bases between.